This TCR beta chain is drawn from a study of identifying expanded T cells in peripheral blood. Points on this clone: Its target is not known.

Sequencing used immunoSEQ multiplex PCR; TCRdb keeps in-frame clones, though not all of them. The sample carries more than 85,000 clones, about 87% recorded once. No infections or other immune events were documented during collection. Study findings and constraints: Technical replicates showed 0.9 to 1.5 changed clones; around two weeks 15 to 20; four weeks 19. Variance in clone template counts between roughly 2-week samples significantly increased with total template count across all healthy donors.

The sequenced sample was blood. The source is a person aged 18-70 years in good health.

The CDR3 protein is CASRLTSGGDNTQYF. The DNA of the CDR3 is TGTGCCAGCAGACTGACTAGCGGGGGCGATAATACGCAGTATTTT. The rearrangement joins TRBV2 to TRBJ2-3; 12 nucleotides line up with TRBD2. Germline CDR1 and CDR2: SNHLY and FYNNEI. V trimming: 6 bases; J trimming: 7 bases; junction bases outside the gene matches: 8. The CDR3 is 15 amino acids.